These 14 T cell receptor beta chains originate from one sample sequenced in a study of blood T cell repertoires in COVID-19 (dated by TCRdb to the early 2020s). Library generation was performed with the immunoSEQ multiplex PCR assay. The table comes from immuneACCESS by way of TCRdb, which keeps in-frame sequences with V and J called. Part of the clones is missing from these tables; in studies checked, under half for an unresolved V gene and the rest for unknown reasons. The sample data list more than 85,000 clones, and 81% of these were observed just once. Of the sample, more than 20% is held by the ten largest clones. Sequencing used peripheral blood. Source of these receptors: a man of 80 years or more with active or convalescent COVID-19.

This CDR3 is CASSVQGNTEAFF. In nucleotides, the CDR3 is TGTGCCAGCAGCGTACAGGGAAACACTGAAGCTTTCTTT. This chain joins TRBV9 and TRBJ1-1; D is possibly TRBD1 (5 bases). The CDR3 is made up of 13 amino acids. Germline CDR1 SGDLS, CDR2 YYNGEE. V lost 1 base to trimming and J lost 2 bases, with 6 bases between them.

The gene calls are TRBV16 and TRBJ1-2, with D possibly matching TRBD1 (6 bases). V dropped 4 bases and J dropped 4 bases, with 13 bases sitting between them. The germline V gene encodes CDR1 KGHSY and CDR2 FQNENV. This CDR3 has 14 amino acids. The DNA of the CDR3 is TGTGCCAGCAGCCCGCCTAGGACAGCCTATGGCTACACCTTC. The encoded protein is CASSPPRTAYGYTF.

In nucleotides, the CDR3 is TGTGCCAGCAGCCACCCCGGGACAGAAAACACCGGGGAGCTGTTTTTT. It codes for CASSHPGTENTGELFF. This chain joins TRBV7-2 and TRBJ2-2, with 7 nucleotides matching TRBD1. This CDR3 is 16 amino acids long. J gave up 2 bases and V 5 bases, and 8 bases lay outside the gene matches. The germline V gene encodes CDR1 SGHTA and CDR2 FQGNSA.

The rearrangement joins TRBV30 to TRBJ1-4; 8 nucleotides match TRBD1. Germline V lookup: CDR1 GTSNPN, CDR2 SVGIG (reference sequence). The ends lost 2 bases at V and 5 bases at J; junction bases unmatched: 13. The CDR3 is made up of 17 amino acids. The CDR3 loop reads CAWSRPTGEKTNEKLFF. The CDR3, as DNA: TGTGCCTGGAGTCGGCCGACAGGGGAAAAAACCAATGAAAAACTGTTTTTT.

The rearrangement links TRBV6-2 or TRBV6-3 to TRBJ1-2, with D tentatively TRBD1 (6 bases). The germline V gene has CDR1 MNHEY and CDR2 SVGEGT. Trimming took 7 bases from V and 8 from J, leaving 17 bases between them. This CDR3 comprises 13 residues. The DNA for the CDR3 is TGTGCCAGCACCCCGCGGCAGGGGAAAGGCTACACCTTC. Translating gives CASTPRQGKGYTF.

V and J are TRBV19 and TRBJ1-1; D perhaps matches TRBD1 (6 bases). Looked up from germline, CDR1 is LNHDA and CDR2 is SQIVND (reference sequence). The CDR3 extends over 14 amino acids. V lost 5 bases and J 1 base, leaving 11 bases between the germline ends. CDR3: CASSPDRQNTEAFF. CDR3 coding DNA: TGTGCCAGTAGTCCGGACAGACAGAACACTGAAGCTTTCTTT.

The chain employs TRBV6-5 and TRBJ1-1, with D unresolved. The CDR3 runs 13 residues. With 8 bases removed from V and 4 bases from J, the gap between germline ends came to 14 bases. The germline CDR1 and CDR2 sequences are MNHEY and SVGAGI. In DNA, the CDR3 is TGTGCCAGCGGGCTCCGTGGTAGCACTGAAGCTTTCTTT. This sequence encodes CASGLRGSTEAFF.

This clone has only one observation. The chain couples TRBV9 to TRBJ1-6, with 7 bases that match TRBD1. Germline V gene lookup returns CDR1 SGDLS and CDR2 YYNGEE. V trimming: 4 bases; J trimming: 7 bases; junction bases outside the gene matches: 8. This CDR3 spans 15 amino acids. CDR3: CASSPLGQINSPLHF. The CDR3 DNA is TGTGCCAGCAGCCCCCTGGGACAGATAAATTCACCCCTCCACTTT.

The rearrangement links TRBV18 to TRBJ2-5, with a possible D match to TRBD2 (8 bases). CDR3 length: 15 amino acids. The germline gives CDR1 KGHSH, CDR2 LQKENI. The V end lost 0 bases, the J end lost 5 bases, and 13 bases lay between the germline ends. The CDR3 region has the DNA TGTGCCAGCTCACCACCGGCGGGGGGACAGGAGACCCAGTACTTC. Residues: CASSPPAGGQETQYF.

The chain has TRBV4-1 and TRBJ1-2, with a weak D call TRBD1 (5 bases). CDR1 MGHRA and CDR2 YSYEKL come from the germline V gene. CDR3 length: 15 amino acids. V lost 4 bases and J 2 bases, leaving 14 bases between the germline ends. CDR3 sequence (DNA): TGCGCCAGCAGCCTAGCGGGGACGGAGAACTATGGCTACACCTTC. The encoded protein is CASSLAGTENYGYTF.

This chain joins TRBV5-1 and TRBJ2-1; 10 bases fit TRBD1. The CDR3 totals 14 residues. The trim removed 5 bases at V and 6 bases at J, leaving 5 bases unmatched. The germline CDR1 and CDR2 sequences are SGHRS and YFSETQ. The CDR3 coding sequence is TGCGCCAGCAGTCAAGGACAGGGGGGCAATGAGCAGTTCTTC. Its translation is CASSQGQGGNEQFF. The full variable domain, completed using reference TRBV5-1 and TRBJ2-1, is KAGVTQTPRYLIKTRGQQVTLSCSPISGHRSVSWYQQTPGQGLQFLFEYFSETQRNKGNFPGRFSGRQFSNSRSEMNVSTLELGDSALYLCASSQGQGGNEQFFGPGTRLTVL.

V and J are TRBV28 and TRBJ2-5; no definite D call. CDR1 is MDHEN and CDR2 is SYDVKM in the germline V gene. V lost 3 bases to trimming and J lost 5 bases, with 10 bases between them. The CDR3 contains 13 residues. CDR3 sequence reads: CASSLRQPETQYF. DNA for the CDR3: TGTGCCAGCAGTTTGAGGCAGCCCGAGACCCAGTACTTC.

The gene calls are TRBV3-1 (or the pseudogene TRBV3-2) and TRBJ2-5; 9 bases map to TRBD1. This CDR3 is built from 15 residues. Trimming took 4 bases from V and 4 from J; bases not matched to a gene: 7. Per the germline V gene, CDR1 is LGHDT and CDR2 is YNNKEL (reference sequence). The DNA for the CDR3 is TGTGCCAGCAGCCCACAGGGGGCAGTACGAGAGACCCAGTACTTC. Translated: CASSPQGAVRETQYF.

This sequence joins TRBV5-1 and TRBJ2-7; D is uncertain. CDR1 and CDR2 (germline): SGHRS, YFSETQ. The V end lost 0 bases, the J end lost 0 bases, and 10 bases lay between the germline ends. This CDR3 region has 15 residues. The CDR3 protein is CASSLVGGGSYEQYF. The CDR3 DNA is TGCGCCAGCAGCTTGGTCGGCGGTGGCTCCTACGAGCAGTACTTC.